This T cell receptor (beta chain) was captured by sequencing in a study of cytomegalovirus exposure and HLA in healthy donors. The study ran its PCR with 60 Vbeta and 13 Jbeta primers. Assay used: immunoSEQ multiplex PCR; TCRdb lists only in-frame clones, some missing. The sample contains about 150,000 clones, around 72% of which appear only once. Trimming took 0 bases from V and 0 from J, leaving 10 bases between them. This CDR3 comprises 16 residues. The germline CDR1 and CDR2 sequences are SGHDT and YYEEEE. The sequence was obtained from a young man in good health and CMV-seropositive. V gene TRBV5-6 combines with J gene TRBJ2-1; D is perhaps TRBD2 (6 bases). The specimen sequenced was PBMCs. In nucleotides, the CDR3 is TGTGCCAGCAGCTTGGAGGCGGGAAGCTCCTACAATGAGCAGTTCTTC. This encodes CASSLEAGSSYNEQFF.